A selection of T cell receptor beta chains follows, all from one sample in a study of blood T cell repertoires in COVID-19. Sequencing was performed with immunoSEQ multiplex PCR; in TCRdb, only in-frame clones are kept and a portion is missing. Of 95,000 to 150,000 clones detected, over 80% appear once; the ten largest clones hold roughly 30%. The sample was peripheral blood. Every receptor here comes from a woman aged 70-85 years with acute or convalescent COVID-19. Each CDR3 is given with its conserved first and last residue. A D gene is named only where the DNA matches it firmly. Not every row has a clone size; where given, it reads once, few, many or a size class.

clone_size: NA; d_call: NA; v_call: TRBV6-4; j_call: TRBJ2-2; cdr3_aa: CASSDRQQGGGELFF; cdr3_nt: TGTGCCAGCAGTGACAGGCAACAGGGCGGCGGGGAGCTGTTTTTT
clone_size: NA; d_call: NA; v_call: TRBV5-6; j_call: TRBJ1-2; cdr3_aa: CASSFGRQFYGYTF; cdr3_nt: TGTGCCAGCAGCTTCGGAAGACAGTTTTATGGCTACACCTTC
clone_size: NA; d_call: TRBD1; v_call: TRBV5-4; j_call: TRBJ2-7; cdr3_aa: CASSDPGQGYEQYF; cdr3_nt: TGTGCCAGCAGCGATCCGGGACAGGGGTACGAGCAGTACTTC
clone_size: NA; d_call: TRBD1; v_call: TRBV28; j_call: TRBJ1-1; cdr3_aa: CASSLGDRLLEAFF; cdr3_nt: TGTGCCAGCAGCTTGGGGGACAGACTACTTGAAGCTTTCTTT
clone_size: once; d_call: NA; v_call: TRBV6-5; j_call: TRBJ1-5; cdr3_aa: CASRSDQPQHF; cdr3_nt: TGTGCCAGCAGATCCGATCAGCCCCAGCATTTT
clone_size: NA; d_call: NA; v_call: TRBV28; j_call: TRBJ1-1; cdr3_aa: CASSFFGREAFF; cdr3_nt: TGTGCCAGCAGTTTCTTTGGCAGGGAAGCTTTCTTT
clone_size: NA; d_call: NA; v_call: TRBV15; j_call: TRBJ2-5; cdr3_aa: CATSRDRQETQYF; cdr3_nt: TGTGCCACCAGCAGAGACAGGCAAGAGACCCAGTACTTC
clone_size: NA; d_call: NA; v_call: TRBV18; j_call: TRBJ2-1; cdr3_aa: CASSPQQGNNEQFF; cdr3_nt: TGTGCCAGCTCACCACAGCAGGGAAACAATGAGCAGTTCTTC
clone_size: few; d_call: NA; v_call: TRBV11-2; j_call: TRBJ1-1; cdr3_aa: CASSLEAGEAFF; cdr3_nt: TGTGCCAGCAGCTTAGAAGCGGGTGAAGCTTTCTTT
clone_size: NA; d_call: NA; v_call: TRBV6-5; j_call: TRBJ1-1; cdr3_aa: CASIPRGGGTEAFF; cdr3_nt: TGTGCCAGCATCCCACGGGGGGGAGGAACTGAAGCTTTCTTT
clone_size: once; d_call: NA; v_call: TRBV2; j_call: TRBJ2-7; cdr3_aa: CASTRVSYEQYF; cdr3_nt: TGTGCCAGCACCAGGGTGTCCTACGAGCAGTACTTC
clone_size: once; d_call: TRBD1; v_call: TRBV28; j_call: TRBJ1-5; cdr3_aa: CASSARGQTPSQPQHF; cdr3_nt: TGTGCCAGCAGTGCGCGGGGACAGACGCCAAGTCAGCCCCAGCATTTT
clone_size: NA; d_call: NA; v_call: TRBV12-3/TRBV12-4; j_call: TRBJ1-4; cdr3_aa: CASRQGESEKLFF; cdr3_nt: TGTGCCAGCAGACAGGGTGAAAGTGAAAAACTGTTTTTT
clone_size: NA; d_call: NA; v_call: TRBV2; j_call: TRBJ1-2; cdr3_aa: CASSEAGRVGGYTF; cdr3_nt: TGTGCCAGCAGTGAGGCAGGGAGGGTCGGTGGCTACACCTTC
clone_size: NA; d_call: TRBD1; v_call: TRBV18; j_call: TRBJ2-7; cdr3_aa: CASSLNRDRATYEQYF; cdr3_nt: TGTGCCAGCTCCTTAAACCGGGACAGGGCAACCTACGAGCAGTACTTC
clone_size: NA; d_call: TRBD1; v_call: TRBV5-1; j_call: TRBJ2-2; cdr3_aa: CATPTGDETGELFF; cdr3_nt: TGCGCCACCCCGACAGGGGATGAAACCGGGGAGCTGTTTTTT
clone_size: NA; d_call: TRBD1; v_call: TRBV7-3; j_call: TRBJ1-2; cdr3_aa: CASSPGQGHRGYGYTF; cdr3_nt: TGTGCCAGCAGCCCCGGACAGGGCCATAGGGGGTATGGCTACACCTTC
clone_size: NA; d_call: NA; v_call: TRBV12-3/TRBV12-4; j_call: TRBJ2-7; cdr3_aa: CASRRGYEQYF; cdr3_nt: TGTGCCAGCAGGCGAGGCTACGAGCAGTACTTC
clone_size: NA; d_call: NA; v_call: TRBV4-1; j_call: TRBJ1-3; cdr3_aa: CASSPSGVGGGSGNTIYF; cdr3_nt: TGCGCCAGCAGCCCAAGTGGAGTAGGGGGGGGCTCTGGAAACACCATATATTTT
clone_size: NA; d_call: TRBD1; v_call: TRBV3-1/TRBV3-2; j_call: TRBJ1-1; cdr3_aa: CASSLDRGRTEAFF; cdr3_nt: TGTGCCAGCAGTCTGGACAGGGGGAGGACTGAAGCTTTCTTT
clone_size: NA; d_call: TRBD1; v_call: TRBV5-4; j_call: TRBJ2-7; cdr3_aa: CASSISGTGPYEQYF; cdr3_nt: TGTGCCAGCAGCATATCCGGGACAGGCCCCTACGAGCAGTACTTC
clone_size: once; d_call: TRBD2; v_call: TRBV2; j_call: TRBJ2-2; cdr3_aa: CASKGTSGGNTGELFF; cdr3_nt: TGTGCCAGCAAAGGGACTAGCGGGGGAAACACCGGGGAGCTGTTTTTT
clone_size: NA; d_call: NA; v_call: TRBV6-5; j_call: TRBJ2-5; cdr3_aa: CASADAQGYQETQYF; cdr3_nt: TGTGCCAGCGCGGACGCACAGGGTTACCAAGAGACCCAGTACTTC
clone_size: NA; d_call: NA; v_call: TRBV10-1; j_call: TRBJ1-1; cdr3_aa: CASSESGGRGTEAFF; cdr3_nt: TGCGCCAGCAGTGAGTCCGGCGGCAGGGGCACTGAAGCTTTCTTT
clone_size: NA; d_call: TRBD1; v_call: TRBV7-9; j_call: TRBJ1-1; cdr3_aa: CASSPPGQGLNTEAFF; cdr3_nt: TGTGCCAGCAGCCCACCTGGACAGGGTTTGAACACTGAAGCTTTCTTT
clone_size: NA; d_call: TRBD2; v_call: TRBV3-1/TRBV3-2; j_call: TRBJ2-2; cdr3_aa: CASSPPGLAGENTGELFF; cdr3_nt: TGTGCCAGCAGCCCGCCGGGACTAGCGGGGGAGAACACCGGGGAGCTGTTTTTT
clone_size: NA; d_call: TRBD2; v_call: TRBV9; j_call: TRBJ2-7; cdr3_aa: CASSPGLASFYEQYF; cdr3_nt: TGTGCCAGCAGCCCGGGACTAGCGTCGTTCTACGAGCAGTACTTC
clone_size: NA; d_call: TRBD2; v_call: TRBV7-9; j_call: TRBJ2-5; cdr3_aa: CASSEGTSGGARETQYF; cdr3_nt: TGTGCCAGCAGCGAAGGGACTAGCGGGGGGGCAAGGGAGACCCAGTACTTC
clone_size: NA; d_call: NA; v_call: TRBV11-2; j_call: TRBJ2-3; cdr3_aa: CASSLDRVDTQYF; cdr3_nt: TGTGCCAGCAGCTTAGACAGGGTAGATACGCAGTATTTT
clone_size: once; d_call: NA; v_call: TRBV19; j_call: TRBJ1-2; cdr3_aa: CASSIGRVYGYTF; cdr3_nt: TGTGCCAGTAGTATAGGCAGGGTATACGGCTACACCTTC
clone_size: few; d_call: NA; v_call: TRBV11-3; j_call: TRBJ1-2; cdr3_aa: CASSLRVDYGYTF; cdr3_nt: TGTGCCAGCAGCTTACGCGTAGACTATGGCTACACCTTC
clone_size: NA; d_call: NA; v_call: TRBV6-5; j_call: TRBJ1-5; cdr3_aa: CASRIQGGVNQPQHF; cdr3_nt: TGTGCCAGCAGGATACAGGGTGGTGTCAATCAGCCCCAGCATTTT
clone_size: NA; d_call: NA; v_call: TRBV6-4; j_call: TRBJ1-1; cdr3_aa: CASSYDPDTEAFF; cdr3_nt: TGTGCCAGCAGTTATGATCCGGACACTGAAGCTTTCTTT
clone_size: few; d_call: TRBD1; v_call: TRBV29-1; j_call: TRBJ1-5; cdr3_aa: CSVQQGGSNQPQHF; cdr3_nt: TGCAGCGTCCAACAGGGGGGTAGCAATCAGCCCCAGCATTTT
clone_size: NA; d_call: NA; v_call: TRBV7-2; j_call: TRBJ2-1; cdr3_aa: CASSGQVDNEQFF; cdr3_nt: TGTGCCAGCAGCGGGCAGGTAGACAATGAGCAGTTCTTC
clone_size: NA; d_call: NA; v_call: TRBV11-2; j_call: TRBJ1-5; cdr3_aa: CASSLGGQPQHF; cdr3_nt: TGTGCCAGCAGCTTGGGGGGACAGCCCCAGCATTTT
clone_size: NA; d_call: NA; v_call: TRBV19; j_call: TRBJ1-4; cdr3_aa: CASSPQGTNEKLFF; cdr3_nt: TGTGCCAGTAGTCCTCAGGGTACTAATGAAAAACTGTTTTTT
clone_size: NA; d_call: TRBD2; v_call: TRBV4-2; j_call: TRBJ2-1; cdr3_aa: CASSQGLASGEQFF; cdr3_nt: TGTGCCAGCAGCCAAGGACTAGCGTCAGGTGAGCAGTTCTTC
clone_size: NA; d_call: TRBD1; v_call: TRBV6-5; j_call: TRBJ1-5; cdr3_aa: CASRPSGGEQPQHF; cdr3_nt: TGTGCCAGCAGGCCCTCAGGGGGCGAACAGCCCCAGCATTTT
clone_size: NA; d_call: TRBD1; v_call: TRBV6-6; j_call: TRBJ1-5; cdr3_aa: CASSGQGSNQPQHF; cdr3_nt: TGTGCCAGCAGTGGACAGGGTAGCAATCAGCCCCAGCATTTT
clone_size: NA; d_call: NA; v_call: TRBV30; j_call: TRBJ1-2; cdr3_aa: CAWSSDLLRGYTF; cdr3_nt: TGTGCCTGGAGTTCCGATCTCCTGCGTGGCTACACCTTC
clone_size: NA; d_call: NA; v_call: TRBV9; j_call: TRBJ1-6; cdr3_aa: CASSVQDSSYNSPLHF; cdr3_nt: TGTGCCAGCAGCGTTCAAGACAGCTCCTATAATTCACCCCTCCACTTT
clone_size: NA; d_call: TRBD1; v_call: TRBV12-3/TRBV12-4; j_call: TRBJ1-2; cdr3_aa: CASSLTGALGYTF; cdr3_nt: TGTGCCAGCAGCCTTACAGGGGCACTCGGCTACACCTTC
clone_size: NA; d_call: NA; v_call: TRBV14; j_call: TRBJ2-5; cdr3_aa: CASSKGKIETQYF; cdr3_nt: TGTGCCAGCAGCAAGGGGAAGATAGAGACCCAGTACTTC
clone_size: NA; d_call: NA; v_call: TRBV6-5; j_call: TRBJ1-1; cdr3_aa: CASSPQWRTEAFF; cdr3_nt: TGTGCCAGCAGTCCCCAGTGGCGGACTGAAGCTTTCTTT
clone_size: NA; d_call: NA; v_call: TRBV20-1; j_call: TRBJ2-3; cdr3_aa: CSASAGSPTDTQYF; cdr3_nt: TGCAGTGCTAGTGCGGGGAGTCCCACAGATACGCAGTATTTT
clone_size: NA; d_call: NA; v_call: TRBV27; j_call: TRBJ1-5; cdr3_aa: CASSALGTTQYQPQHF; cdr3_nt: TGTGCCAGCAGTGCACTCGGGACAACTCAATATCAGCCCCAGCATTTT
clone_size: NA; d_call: TRBD1; v_call: TRBV6-4; j_call: TRBJ1-1; cdr3_aa: CASRAVGQGNTEAFF; cdr3_nt: TGTGCCAGCAGGGCGGTGGGACAGGGGAACACTGAAGCTTTCTTT
clone_size: NA; d_call: TRBD1; v_call: TRBV6-1; j_call: TRBJ1-5; cdr3_aa: CASSARGRGGGNQPQHF; cdr3_nt: TGTGCCAGCAGTGCCAGGGGGCGGGGAGGTGGCAATCAGCCCCAGCATTTT
clone_size: NA; d_call: TRBD2; v_call: TRBV5-1; j_call: TRBJ2-1; cdr3_aa: CASSTSGGNSYNEQFF; cdr3_nt: TGCGCCAGCAGCACTAGCGGGGGGAACTCCTACAATGAGCAGTTCTTC
clone_size: NA; d_call: NA; v_call: TRBV7-9; j_call: TRBJ1-2; cdr3_aa: CASSGNRVGYTF; cdr3_nt: TGTGCCAGCAGTGGAAACAGGGTTGGCTACACCTTC
clone_size: NA; d_call: NA; v_call: TRBV30; j_call: TRBJ1-3; cdr3_aa: CAWSLDSTPGNTIYF; cdr3_nt: TGTGCCTGGAGTCTGGACAGCACGCCTGGAAACACCATATATTTT
clone_size: NA; d_call: NA; v_call: TRBV2; j_call: TRBJ2-7; cdr3_aa: CASRGGAGSYEQYF; cdr3_nt: TGTGCCAGCAGGGGGGGAGCAGGCTCCTACGAGCAGTACTTC